The sequence of this T cell receptor (beta chain) was determined in a study of Graves' ophthalmopathy and Graves' hyperthyroidism. Study summary: Stable hyperthyroidism was defined by absence of ophthalmopathy within 18 months of follow-up.

The authors amplified TCR beta CDR3 regions from RNA transcripts. First-round RT-PCR with HTBI primers preceded a second-round multiplex PCR. TCRdb reanalysed the multiplex PCR reads using MiXCR and keeps one entry per CDR3 protein. Of about 1.1 million distinct CDR3 sequences listed, about two fifths are singletons. Sample: peripheral blood or thyroid tissue (not recorded which). This sequence originates from an adult man with Graves' hyperthyroidism.

CDR3 amino acids: CATMGTGELFF. The DNA of the CDR3 is TGTGCCACCATGGGGACAGGGGAGCTGTTTTTT. This chain uses TRBV10-3 with TRBJ2-2, with D perhaps matching TRBD1 (6 bases). The V gene lost 10 bases and the J gene lost 8 bases, with 11 bases spanning the gap. Per the germline V gene, CDR1 is ENHRY and CDR2 is SYGVKD. This CDR3 region has 11 residues.